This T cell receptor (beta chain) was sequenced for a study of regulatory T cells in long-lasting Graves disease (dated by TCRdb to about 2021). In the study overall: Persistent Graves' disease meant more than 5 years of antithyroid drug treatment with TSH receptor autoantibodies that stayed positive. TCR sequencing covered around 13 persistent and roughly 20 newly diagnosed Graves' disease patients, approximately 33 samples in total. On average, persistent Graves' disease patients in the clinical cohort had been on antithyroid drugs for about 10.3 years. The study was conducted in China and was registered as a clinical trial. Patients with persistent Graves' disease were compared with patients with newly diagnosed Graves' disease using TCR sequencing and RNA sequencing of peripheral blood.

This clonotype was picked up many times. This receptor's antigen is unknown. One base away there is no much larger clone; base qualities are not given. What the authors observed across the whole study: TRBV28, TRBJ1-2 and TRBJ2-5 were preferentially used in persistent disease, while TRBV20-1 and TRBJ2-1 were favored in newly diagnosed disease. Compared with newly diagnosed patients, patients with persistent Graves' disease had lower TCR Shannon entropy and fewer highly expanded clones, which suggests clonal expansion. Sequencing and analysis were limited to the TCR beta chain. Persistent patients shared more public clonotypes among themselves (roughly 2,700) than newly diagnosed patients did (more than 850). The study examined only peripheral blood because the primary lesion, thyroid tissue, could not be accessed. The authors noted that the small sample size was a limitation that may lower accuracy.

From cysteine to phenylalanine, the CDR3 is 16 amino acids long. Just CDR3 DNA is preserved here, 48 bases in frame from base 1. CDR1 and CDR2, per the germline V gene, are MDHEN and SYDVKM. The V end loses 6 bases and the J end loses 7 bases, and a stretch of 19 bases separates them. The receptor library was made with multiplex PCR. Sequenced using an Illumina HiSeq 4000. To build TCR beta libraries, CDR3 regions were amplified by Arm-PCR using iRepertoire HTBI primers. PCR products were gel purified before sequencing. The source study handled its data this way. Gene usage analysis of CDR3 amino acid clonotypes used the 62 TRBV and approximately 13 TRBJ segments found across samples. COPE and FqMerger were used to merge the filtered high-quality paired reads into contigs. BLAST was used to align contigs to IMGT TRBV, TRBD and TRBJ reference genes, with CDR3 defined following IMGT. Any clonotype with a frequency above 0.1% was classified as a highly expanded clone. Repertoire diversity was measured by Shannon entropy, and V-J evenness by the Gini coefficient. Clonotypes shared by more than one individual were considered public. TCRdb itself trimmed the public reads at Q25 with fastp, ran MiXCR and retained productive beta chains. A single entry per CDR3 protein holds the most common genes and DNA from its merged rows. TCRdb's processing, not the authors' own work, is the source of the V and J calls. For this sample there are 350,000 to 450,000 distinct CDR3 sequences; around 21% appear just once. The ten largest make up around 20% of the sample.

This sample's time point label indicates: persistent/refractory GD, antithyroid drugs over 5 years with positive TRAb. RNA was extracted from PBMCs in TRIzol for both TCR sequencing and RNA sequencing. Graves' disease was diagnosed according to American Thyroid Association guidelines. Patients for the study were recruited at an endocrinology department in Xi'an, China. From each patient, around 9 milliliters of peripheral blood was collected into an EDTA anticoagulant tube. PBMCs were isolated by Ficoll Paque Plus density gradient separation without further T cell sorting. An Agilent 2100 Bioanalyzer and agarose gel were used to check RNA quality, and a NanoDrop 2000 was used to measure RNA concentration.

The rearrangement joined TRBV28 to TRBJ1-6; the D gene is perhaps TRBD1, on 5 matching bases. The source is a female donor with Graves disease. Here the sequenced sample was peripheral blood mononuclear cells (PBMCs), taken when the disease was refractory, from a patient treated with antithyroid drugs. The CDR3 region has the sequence CASRAGGEGPNSPLHF. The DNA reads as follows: TGTGCCAGCAGGGCCGGGGGAGAGGGCCCGAATTCACCCCTCCACTTT.